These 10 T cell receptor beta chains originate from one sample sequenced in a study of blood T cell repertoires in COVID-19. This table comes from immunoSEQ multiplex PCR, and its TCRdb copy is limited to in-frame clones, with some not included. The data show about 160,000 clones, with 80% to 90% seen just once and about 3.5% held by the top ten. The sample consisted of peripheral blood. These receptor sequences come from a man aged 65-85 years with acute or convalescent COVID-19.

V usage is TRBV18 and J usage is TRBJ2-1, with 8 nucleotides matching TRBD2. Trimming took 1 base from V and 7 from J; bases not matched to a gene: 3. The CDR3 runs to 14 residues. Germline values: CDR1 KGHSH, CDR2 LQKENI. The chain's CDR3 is CASSPRAGGNEQFF. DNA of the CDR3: TGTGCCAGCTCACCACGTGCGGGAGGAAATGAGCAGTTCTTC. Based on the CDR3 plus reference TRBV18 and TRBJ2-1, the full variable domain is NAGVMQNPRHLVRRRGQEARLRCSPMKGHSHVYWYRQLPEEGLKFMVYLQKENIIDESGMPKERFSAEFPKEGPSILRIQQVVRGDSAAYFCASSPRAGGNEQFFGPGTRLTVL.

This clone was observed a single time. The DNA for the CDR3 is TGTGCCAGCAGACAGGGGTCGGAGTCGAGAGAGACCCAGTACTTC. Translated, it gives CASRQGSESRETQYF. The genes are TRBV7-8 and TRBJ2-5; 7 bases align to TRBD1. The trim removed 6 bases at V and 4 bases at J, leaving 11 bases unmatched. CDR1 is SGHVS and CDR2 is FQNEAQ in the germline V gene. CDR3 length: 15 amino acids.

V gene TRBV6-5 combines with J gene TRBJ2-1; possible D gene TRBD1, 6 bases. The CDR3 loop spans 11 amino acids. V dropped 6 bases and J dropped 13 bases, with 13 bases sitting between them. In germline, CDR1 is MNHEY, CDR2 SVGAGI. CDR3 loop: CASRLGGSQFF. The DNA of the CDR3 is TGTGCCAGCAGGCTTGGGGGCTCCCAGTTCTTC.

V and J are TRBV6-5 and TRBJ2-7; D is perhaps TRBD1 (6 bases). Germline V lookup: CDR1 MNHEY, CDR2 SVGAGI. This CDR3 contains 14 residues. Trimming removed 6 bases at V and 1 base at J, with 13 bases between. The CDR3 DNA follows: TGTGCCAGCAGACTCGACAGGTTTTCCTACGAGCAGTACTTC. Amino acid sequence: CASRLDRFSYEQYF.

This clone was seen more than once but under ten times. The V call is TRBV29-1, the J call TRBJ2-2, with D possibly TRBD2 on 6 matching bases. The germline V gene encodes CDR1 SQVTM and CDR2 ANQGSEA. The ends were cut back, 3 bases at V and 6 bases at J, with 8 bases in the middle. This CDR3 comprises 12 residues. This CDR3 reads CSVDGTSGELFF. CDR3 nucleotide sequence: TGCAGCGTTGACGGGACTTCCGGGGAGCTGTTTTTT.

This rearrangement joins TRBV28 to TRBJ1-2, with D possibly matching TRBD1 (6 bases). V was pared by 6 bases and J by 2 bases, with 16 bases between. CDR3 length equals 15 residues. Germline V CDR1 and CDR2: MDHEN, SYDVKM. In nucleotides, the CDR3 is TGTGCCAGCAGCCCTCCCAGGGGCGCGAACTATGGCTACACCTTC. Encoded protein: CASSPPRGANYGYTF.

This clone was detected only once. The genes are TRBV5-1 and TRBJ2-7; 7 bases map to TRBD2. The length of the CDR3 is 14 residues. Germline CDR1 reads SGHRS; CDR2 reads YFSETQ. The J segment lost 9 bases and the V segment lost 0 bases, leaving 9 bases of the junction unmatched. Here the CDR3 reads CASSLVAPSGGQYF. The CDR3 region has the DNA TGCGCCAGCAGCTTGGTGGCACCGTCGGGGGGGCAGTACTTC.

Written as DNA, the CDR3 is TGTGCCAGCAGCTCCCGCCTACTAGCGGGATCGTACAATGAGCAGTTCTTC. Protein sequence: CASSSRLLAGSYNEQFF. This sequence joins TRBV13 and TRBJ2-1; 10 positions agree with TRBD2. Germline-derived CDR1 and CDR2 are PRHDT and FYEKMQ (reference sequence). Trimming took 4 bases from V and 4 from J; bases not matched to a gene: 10. The CDR3 sequence is 17 residues long.

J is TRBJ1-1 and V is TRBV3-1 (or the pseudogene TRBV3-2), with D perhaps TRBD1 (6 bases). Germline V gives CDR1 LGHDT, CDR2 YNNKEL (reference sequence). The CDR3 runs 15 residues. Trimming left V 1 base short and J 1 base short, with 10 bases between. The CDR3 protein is CASSQGVRGNTEAFF. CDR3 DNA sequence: TGTGCCAGCAGCCAAGGGGTCAGGGGGAACACTGAAGCTTTCTTT.

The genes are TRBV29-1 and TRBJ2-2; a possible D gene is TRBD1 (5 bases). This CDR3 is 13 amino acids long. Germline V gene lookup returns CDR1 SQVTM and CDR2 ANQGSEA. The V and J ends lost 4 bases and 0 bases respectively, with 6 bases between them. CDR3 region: CSVGQSNTGELFF. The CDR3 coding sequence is TGCAGCGTTGGACAGTCGAACACCGGGGAGCTGTTTTTT.